This TCR beta chain was captured by sequencing in a study of CD8 T cells in ankylosing spondylitis. Study-wide points: There was reportedly significant enrichment of clones that were disease-linked in matched ankylosing spondylitis synovial fluid.

This CDR3 is built from 14 residues. CDR1 and CDR2 from the germline V gene are SGDLS and YYNGEE. V was cut by 3 bases and J by 0 bases, with 7 bases left in between. Turning to this clonotype: Its antigen is currently unknown.

Making the TCR beta libraries involved quantitative 5'-RACE with molecular barcodes. TCRdb re-derived calls from the 5' RACE reads in MiXCR, one entry per CDR3 protein. The sample has approximately 45,000 distinct CDR3 sequences, more than 3% seen once. This chain joins TRBV9 and TRBJ2-1; D gene ambiguous. This receptor was identified in a female donor with ankylosing spondylitis or in good health (not recorded which). Input material: blood, either unsorted or a sorted T cell fraction (not recorded which). The CDR3 nucleotides are TGTGCCAGCAGCGACCTAAGCTCCTACAATGAGCAGTTCTTC. Translating gives CASSDLSSYNEQFF.